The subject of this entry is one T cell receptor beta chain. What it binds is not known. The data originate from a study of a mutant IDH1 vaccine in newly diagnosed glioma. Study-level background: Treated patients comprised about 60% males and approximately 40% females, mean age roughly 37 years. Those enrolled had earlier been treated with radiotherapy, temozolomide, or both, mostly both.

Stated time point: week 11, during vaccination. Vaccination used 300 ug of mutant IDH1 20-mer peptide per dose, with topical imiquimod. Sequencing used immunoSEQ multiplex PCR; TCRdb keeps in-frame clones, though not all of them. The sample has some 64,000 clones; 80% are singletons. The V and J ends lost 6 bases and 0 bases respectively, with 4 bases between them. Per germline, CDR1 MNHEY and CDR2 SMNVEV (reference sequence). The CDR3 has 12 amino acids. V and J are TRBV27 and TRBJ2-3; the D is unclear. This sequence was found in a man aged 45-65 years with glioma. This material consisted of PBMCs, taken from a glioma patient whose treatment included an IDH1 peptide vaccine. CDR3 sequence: CASRTSTDTQYF. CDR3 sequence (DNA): TGTGCCAGCAGGACTAGCACAGATACGCAGTATTTT.